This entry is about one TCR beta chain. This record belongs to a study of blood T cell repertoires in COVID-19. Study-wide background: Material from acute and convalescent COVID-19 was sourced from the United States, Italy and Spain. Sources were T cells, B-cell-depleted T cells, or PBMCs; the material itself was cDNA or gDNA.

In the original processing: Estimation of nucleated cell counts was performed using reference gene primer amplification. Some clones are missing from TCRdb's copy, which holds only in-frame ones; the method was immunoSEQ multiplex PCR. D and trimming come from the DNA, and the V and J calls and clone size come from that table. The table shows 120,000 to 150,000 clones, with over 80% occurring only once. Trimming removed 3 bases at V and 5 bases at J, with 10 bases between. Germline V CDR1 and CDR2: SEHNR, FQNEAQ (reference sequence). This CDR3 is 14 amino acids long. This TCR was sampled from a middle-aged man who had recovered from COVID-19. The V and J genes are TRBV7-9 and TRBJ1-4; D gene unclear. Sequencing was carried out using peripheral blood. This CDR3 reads CASSFAGSNEKLFF. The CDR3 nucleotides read TGTGCCAGCAGCTTTGCTGGCTCCAATGAAAAACTGTTTTTT.